This record concerns one T cell receptor beta chain sequence. Its antigen remains unknown. This CDR3 spans 17 amino acids. Germline V gene data show CDR1 as KGHDR and CDR2 as SFDVKD. The junction had 7 bases not matched to a gene; V was cut back by 4 bases and J by 3 bases. This record belongs to a study of CD8+CD57+ T cells in acquired aplastic anemia. Study-level information: Isolated CD4+ and CD8+ cells, once sorted, yielded DNA averaging about 3.2 ug.

Profiling of TCR beta VDJ combinations and CDR3 sequences used genomic DNA as template. TCRdb analysed the reads with MiXCR anew, one entry per CDR3 protein. The sample includes 98,000 or so distinct CDR3 sequences, 51% of them seen just once. Study-wide results and limits: Overlap between patients and controls comprised 25 to 30 CD8+ CDR3 sequences.

The receptor comes from a human donor in good health, serving as a control. Sequencing was done on a sample of sorted CD4+, CD8+, or CD8+CD57+ T cells (not recorded which) from PBMCs. The rearrangement links TRBV24-1 to TRBJ2-1; 11 nucleotides line up with TRBD1. DNA of the CDR3: TGTGCCACCAGTGACCCCATAGGGACAGGGGGCTACAATGAGCAGTTCTTC. It translates to CATSDPIGTGGYNEQFF.